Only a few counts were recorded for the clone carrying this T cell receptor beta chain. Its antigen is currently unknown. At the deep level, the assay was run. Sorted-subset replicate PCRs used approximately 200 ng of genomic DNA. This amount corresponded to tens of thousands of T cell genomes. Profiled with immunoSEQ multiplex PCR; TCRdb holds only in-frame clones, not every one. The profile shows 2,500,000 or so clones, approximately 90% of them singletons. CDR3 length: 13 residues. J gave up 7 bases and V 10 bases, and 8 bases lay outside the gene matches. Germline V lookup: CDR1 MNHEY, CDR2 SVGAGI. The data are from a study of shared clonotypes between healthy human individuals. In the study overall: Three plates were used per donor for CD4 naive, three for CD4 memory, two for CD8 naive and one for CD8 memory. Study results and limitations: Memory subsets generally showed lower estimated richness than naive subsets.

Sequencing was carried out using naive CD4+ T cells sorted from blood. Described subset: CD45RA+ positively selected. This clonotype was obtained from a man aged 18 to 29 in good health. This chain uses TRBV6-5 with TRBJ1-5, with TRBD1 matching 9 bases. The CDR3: CATARTGDQPQHF. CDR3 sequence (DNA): TGTGCCACCGCAAGGACAGGGGACCAGCCCCAGCATTTT.